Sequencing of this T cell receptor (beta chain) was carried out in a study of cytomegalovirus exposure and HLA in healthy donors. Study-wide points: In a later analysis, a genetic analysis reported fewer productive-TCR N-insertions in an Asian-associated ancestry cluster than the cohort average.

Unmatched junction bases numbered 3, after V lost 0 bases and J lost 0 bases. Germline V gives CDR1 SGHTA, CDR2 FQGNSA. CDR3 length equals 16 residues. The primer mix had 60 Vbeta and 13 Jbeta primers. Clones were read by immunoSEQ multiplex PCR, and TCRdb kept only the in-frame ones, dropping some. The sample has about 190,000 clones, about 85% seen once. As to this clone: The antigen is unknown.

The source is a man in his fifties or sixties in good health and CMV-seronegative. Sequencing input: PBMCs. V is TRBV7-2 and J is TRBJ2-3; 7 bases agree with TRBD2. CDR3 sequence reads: CASSLAWRGSTDTQYF. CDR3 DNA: TGTGCCAGCAGCTTAGCTTGGCGGGGGAGCACAGATACGCAGTATTTT.